This section outlines one TCR beta chain sequence together with its context. Its specificity is unknown. The source of the sample is a study of T cell clusters in autoimmune cytopenias. Findings and limits, study-wide: The T cell clusters were defined only in silico, without experimental functional validation.

Multiplex touch-down PCR amplified TRB using TRB-A and TRB-B pools in one tube. TCRdb re-called the multiplex PCR reads and shows each CDR3 protein once, DNA omitted. The data include 3,500 to 5,000 distinct CDR3 sequences; the top ten clones carry less than 75%. The length of the CDR3 is 15 residues. Germline V CDR1 and CDR2: MNHNY, SVGAGI (reference sequence). TRB was amplified from approximately 250 ng of peripheral blood genomic DNA per sample. This sample also belongs to another study, concerning T cell repertoires in aging, cancer and after chemotherapy.

The TCR originated in a human donor in good health. Sequenced material: peripheral blood. V is TRBV6-6 and J is TRBJ1-3; with no DNA, the TCRdb D assignment of TRBD1 cannot be verified. This CDR3 reads CASKLRGNSGNTIYF.